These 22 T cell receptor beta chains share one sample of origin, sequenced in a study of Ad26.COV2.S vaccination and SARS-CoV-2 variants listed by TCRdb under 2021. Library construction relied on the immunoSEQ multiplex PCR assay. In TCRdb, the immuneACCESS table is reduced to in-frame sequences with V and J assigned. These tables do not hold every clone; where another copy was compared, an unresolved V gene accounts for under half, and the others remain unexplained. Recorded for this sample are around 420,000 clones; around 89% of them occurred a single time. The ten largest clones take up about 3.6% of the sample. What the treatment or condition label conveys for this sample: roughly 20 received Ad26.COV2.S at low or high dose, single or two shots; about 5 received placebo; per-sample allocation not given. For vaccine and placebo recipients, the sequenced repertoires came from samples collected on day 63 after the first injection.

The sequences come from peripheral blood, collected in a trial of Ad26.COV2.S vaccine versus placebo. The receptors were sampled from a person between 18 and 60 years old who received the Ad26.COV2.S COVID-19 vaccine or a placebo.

The CDR3 loop reads CAISGAQGGELFF. Written as DNA, the CDR3 is TGTGCCATCTCCGGGGCCCAGGGCGGGGAGCTGTTTTTT. The rearrangement uses TRBV10-3 and TRBJ2-2, with D perhaps assigned TRBD1 or TRBD2 (5 bases each). The CDR3 is 13 residues long. Trimming cost V 8 bases and J 7 bases, with 14 bases left between them. In germline, CDR1 is ENHRY, CDR2 SYGVKD.

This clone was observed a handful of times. In DNA, the CDR3 is TGCGCCAGCAGCCCTGGACAGGGAGGGAACTATGGCTACACCTTC. This sequence encodes CASSPGQGGNYGYTF. The chain couples TRBV4-1 to TRBJ1-2, with 8 nucleotides matching TRBD1. Trimming cost V 4 bases and J 2 bases; bases outside gene matches: 6. The CDR3 has 15 amino acids. The germline V gene encodes CDR1 MGHRA and CDR2 YSYEKL.

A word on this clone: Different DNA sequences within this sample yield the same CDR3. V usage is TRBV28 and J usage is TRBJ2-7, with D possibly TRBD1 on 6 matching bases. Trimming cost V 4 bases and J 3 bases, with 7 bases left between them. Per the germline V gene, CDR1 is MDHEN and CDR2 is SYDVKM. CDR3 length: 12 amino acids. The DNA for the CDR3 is TGTGCCAGCAGTTCGGACAGCTACGAGCAGTACTTC. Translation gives CASSSDSYEQYF.

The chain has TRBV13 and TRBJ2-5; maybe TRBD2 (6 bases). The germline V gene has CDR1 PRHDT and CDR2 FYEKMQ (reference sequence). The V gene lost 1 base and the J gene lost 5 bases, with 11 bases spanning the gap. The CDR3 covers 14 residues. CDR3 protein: CASSLELAGETQYF. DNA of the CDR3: TGTGCCAGCAGCTTAGAACTAGCTGGGGAGACCCAGTACTTC.

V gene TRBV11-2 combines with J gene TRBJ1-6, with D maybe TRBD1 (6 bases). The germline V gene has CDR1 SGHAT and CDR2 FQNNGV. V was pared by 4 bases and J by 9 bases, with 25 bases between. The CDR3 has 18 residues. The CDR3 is CASSSHTGPRARGSPLHF. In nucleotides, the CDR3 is TGTGCCAGCAGCTCCCATACCGGACCTAGGGCCAGGGGTTCACCCCTCCACTTT.

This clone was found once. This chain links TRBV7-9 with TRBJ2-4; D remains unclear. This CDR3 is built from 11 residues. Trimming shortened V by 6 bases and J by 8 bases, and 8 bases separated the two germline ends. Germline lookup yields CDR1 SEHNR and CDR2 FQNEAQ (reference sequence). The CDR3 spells CASSLKDIQYF. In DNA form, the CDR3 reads TGTGCCAGCAGTCTTAAGGACATTCAGTACTTC. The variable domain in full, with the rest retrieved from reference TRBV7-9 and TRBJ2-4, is DTGVSQNPRHKITKRGQNVTFRCDPISEHNRLYWYRQTLGQGPEFLTYFQNEAQLEKSRLLSDRFSAERPKGSFSTLEIQRTEQGDSAMYLCASSLKDIQYFGAGTRLSVL.

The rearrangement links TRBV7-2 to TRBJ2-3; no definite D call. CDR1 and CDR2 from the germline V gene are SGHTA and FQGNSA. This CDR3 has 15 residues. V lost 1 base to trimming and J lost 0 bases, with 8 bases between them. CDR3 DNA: TGTGCCAGCAGCTTAGGCCCGATTAGCACAGATACGCAGTATTTT. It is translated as CASSLGPISTDTQYF. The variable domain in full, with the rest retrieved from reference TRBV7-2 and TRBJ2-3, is GAGVSQSPSNKVTEKGKDVELRCDPISGHTALYWYRQSLGQGLEFLIYFQGNSAPDKSGLPSDRFSAERTGGSVSTLTIQRTQQEDSAVYLCASSLGPISTDTQYFGPGTRLTVL.

CDR3 in DNA: TGTGCCAGCAGCTTCCCCGACCGGGCGTACGAGCAGTACTTC. It specifies CASSFPDRAYEQYF. J is TRBJ2-7 and V is TRBV5-6; D not resolved. Germline loops: CDR1 SGHDT, CDR2 YYEEEE. Trimming stripped 2 bases from V and 4 bases from J, with 13 bases between. The length of the CDR3 is 14 residues.

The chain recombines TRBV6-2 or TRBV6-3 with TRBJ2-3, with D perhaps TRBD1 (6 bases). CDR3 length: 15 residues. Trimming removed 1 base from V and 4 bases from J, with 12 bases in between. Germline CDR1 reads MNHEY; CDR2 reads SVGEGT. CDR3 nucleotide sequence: TGTGCCAGCAGTTACTACAGGGAGAGAGCAGATACGCAGTATTTT. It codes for CASSYYRERADTQYF.

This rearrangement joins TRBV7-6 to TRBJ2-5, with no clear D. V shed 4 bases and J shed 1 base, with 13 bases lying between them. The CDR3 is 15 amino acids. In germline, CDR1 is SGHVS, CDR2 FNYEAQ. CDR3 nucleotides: TGTGCCAGCAGCTCCGGACGGTATCTCCAAGAGACCCAGTACTTC. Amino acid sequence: CASSSGRYLQETQYF.

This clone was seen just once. CDR3 amino acids: CASSLNGQSQETQYF. Written as DNA, the CDR3 is TGTGCCAGCAGCTTAAATGGACAGTCCCAAGAGACCCAGTACTTC. The chain combines TRBV7-2 with TRBJ2-5; D might be TRBD1 (6 bases). This CDR3 is built from 15 residues. The germline gives CDR1 SGHTA, CDR2 FQGNSA. Trimming took off 2 bases at V and 1 base at J, with 11 bases between the two ends.

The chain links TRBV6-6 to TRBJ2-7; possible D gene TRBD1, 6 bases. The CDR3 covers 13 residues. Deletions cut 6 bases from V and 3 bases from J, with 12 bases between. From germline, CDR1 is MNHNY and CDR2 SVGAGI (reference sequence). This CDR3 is CASSLDRHYEQYF. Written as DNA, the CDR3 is TGTGCCAGCAGCCTGGACAGACACTACGAGCAGTACTTC.

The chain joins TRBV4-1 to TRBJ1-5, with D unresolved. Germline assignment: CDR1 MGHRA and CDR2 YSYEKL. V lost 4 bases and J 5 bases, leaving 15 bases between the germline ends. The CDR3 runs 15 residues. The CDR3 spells CASSPTIGVHQPQHF. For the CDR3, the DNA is TGCGCCAGCAGCCCTACCATAGGAGTGCATCAGCCCCAGCATTTT.

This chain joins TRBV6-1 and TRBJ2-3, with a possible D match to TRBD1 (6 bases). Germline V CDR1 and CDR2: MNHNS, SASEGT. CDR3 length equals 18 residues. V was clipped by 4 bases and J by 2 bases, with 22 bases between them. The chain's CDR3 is CASSAGYFAGATTDTQYF. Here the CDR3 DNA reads TGTGCCAGCAGTGCTGGATATTTTGCAGGGGCAACCACAGATACGCAGTATTTT.

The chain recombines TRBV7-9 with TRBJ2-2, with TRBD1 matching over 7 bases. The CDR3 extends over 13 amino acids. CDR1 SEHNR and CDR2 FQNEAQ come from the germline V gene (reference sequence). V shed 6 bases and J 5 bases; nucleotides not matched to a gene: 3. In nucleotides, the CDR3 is TGTGCCAGCAGGACAGGGCTAACCGGGGAGCTGTTTTTT. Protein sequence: CASRTGLTGELFF.

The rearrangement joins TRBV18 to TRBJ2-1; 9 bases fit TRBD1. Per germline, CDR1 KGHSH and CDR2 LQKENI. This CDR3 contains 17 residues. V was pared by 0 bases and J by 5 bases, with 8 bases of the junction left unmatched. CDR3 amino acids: CASSPPEQGAGNNEQFF. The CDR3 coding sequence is TGTGCCAGCTCACCACCGGAACAGGGGGCTGGTAACAATGAGCAGTTCTTC.

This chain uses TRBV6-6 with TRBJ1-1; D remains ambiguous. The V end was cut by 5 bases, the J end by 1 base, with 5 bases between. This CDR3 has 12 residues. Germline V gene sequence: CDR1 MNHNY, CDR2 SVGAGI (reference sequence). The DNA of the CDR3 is TGTGCCAGCAGTCAAGGGAACACTGAAGCTTTCTTT. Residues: CASSQGNTEAFF.

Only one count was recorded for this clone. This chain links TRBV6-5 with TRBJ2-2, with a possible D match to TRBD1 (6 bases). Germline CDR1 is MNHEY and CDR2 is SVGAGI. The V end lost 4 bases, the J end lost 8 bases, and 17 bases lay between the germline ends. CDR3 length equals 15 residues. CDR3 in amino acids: CASSSAIRGLGELFF. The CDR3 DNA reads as TGTGCCAGCAGTTCTGCGATTAGGGGGTTGGGGGAGCTGTTTTTT.

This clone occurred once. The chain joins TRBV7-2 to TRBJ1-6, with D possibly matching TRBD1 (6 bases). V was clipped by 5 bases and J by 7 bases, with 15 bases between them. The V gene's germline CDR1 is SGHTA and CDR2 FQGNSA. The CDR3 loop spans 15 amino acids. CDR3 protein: CASSPVGQLNSPLHF. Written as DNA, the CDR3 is TGTGCCAGCAGCCCGGTCGGACAGTTGAATTCACCCCTCCACTTT.

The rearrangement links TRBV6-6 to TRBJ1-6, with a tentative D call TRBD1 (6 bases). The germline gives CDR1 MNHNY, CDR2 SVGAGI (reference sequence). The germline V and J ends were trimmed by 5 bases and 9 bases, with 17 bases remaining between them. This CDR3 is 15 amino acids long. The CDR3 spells CASSPDSPGGSPLHF. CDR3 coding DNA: TGTGCCAGCAGTCCGGACAGTCCCGGGGGTTCACCCCTCCACTTT.

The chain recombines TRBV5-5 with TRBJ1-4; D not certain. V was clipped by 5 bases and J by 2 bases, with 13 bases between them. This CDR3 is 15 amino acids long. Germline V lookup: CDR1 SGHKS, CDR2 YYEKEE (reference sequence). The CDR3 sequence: CASRHGGRTNEKLFF. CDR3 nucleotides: TGTGCCAGCAGGCATGGAGGGCGCACTAATGAAAAACTGTTTTTT.

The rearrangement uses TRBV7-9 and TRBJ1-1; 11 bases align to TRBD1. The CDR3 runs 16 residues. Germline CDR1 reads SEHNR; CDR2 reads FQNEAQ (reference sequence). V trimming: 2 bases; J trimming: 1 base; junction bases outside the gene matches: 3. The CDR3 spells CASSLRTGGPNTEAFF. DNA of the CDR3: TGTGCCAGCAGCTTAAGGACAGGGGGCCCGAACACTGAAGCTTTCTTT. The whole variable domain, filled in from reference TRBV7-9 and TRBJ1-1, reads DTGVSQNPRHKITKRGQNVTFRCDPISEHNRLYWYRQTLGQGPEFLTYFQNEAQLEKSRLLSDRFSAERPKGSFSTLEIQRTEQGDSAMYLCASSLRTGGPNTEAFFGQGTRLTVV.